The rows below give T cell receptor beta chains drawn from one sample of a study of human T cells and chemical hapten exposure. TCRdb used MiXCR to reprocess the RACE reads, holding one entry per CDR3 protein. This table holds fewer than 100,000 distinct CDR3 sequences, about 11% found once. Sample: whole blood, taken in connection with sensitization to the hapten diphenylcyclopropenone (DPC). All receptors derive from a woman between 55 and 75 years old with alopecia areata. Some clones in this sample may be carry-over from other donors' samples. Each CDR3 is given with its conserved first and last residue. D genes are given only for firm matches. The listing skips clone size in some rows; elsewhere it reads once, few, many or a size class.

v_gene	abundance	d_gene	j_gene	CDR3aa	CDR3nt
TRBV5-1	many	.	TRBJ1-6	CASSRRGRTAENSPLHF	TGCGCCAGCAGCCGTCGAGGAAGGACAGCCGAAAATTCACCCCTCCACTTT
TRBV7-2	few	TRBD2	TRBJ2-5	CASSLAGGTKETQYF	TGTGCCAGCAGCTTAGCCGGGGGGACCAAAGAGACCCAGTACTTC
TRBV11-2	many	TRBD1	TRBJ1-4	CASSRLGQGKGKLFF	TGTGCCAGCAGCCGGTTGGGACAGGGGAAGGGAAAACTGTTTTTT
TRBV2	.	TRBD1	TRBJ1-1	CASSGQGARTEAFF	TGTGCCAGCAGTGGACAGGGGGCGAGAACTGAAGCTTTCTTT
TRBV27	few	.	TRBJ2-7	CASSRQGGSYEQYF	TGTGCCAGCAGTCGACAGGGAGGATCCTACGAGCAGTACTTC
TRBV12-3/TRBV12-4	.	TRBD2	TRBJ2-1	CASNPSGHEQFF	TGTGCCAGCAACCCTAGCGGGCACGAGCAGTTCTTC
TRBV5-1	.	.	TRBJ2-7	CASQGDSFHEQYF	TGCGCCAGCCAGGGGGACTCCTTCCACGAGCAGTACTTC
TRBV20-1	.	.	TRBJ1-6	CSALDSPYNSPLHF	TGCAGTGCTCTGGACAGCCCGTATAATTCACCCCTCCACTTT
TRBV5-1	many	TRBD1	TRBJ2-7	CASSEGTGGYEQYF	TGCGCCAGCAGCGAAGGGACAGGGGGCTACGAGCAGTACTTC
TRBV7-9	many	.	TRBJ1-3	CASRTSNSVSGNTIYF	TGTGCCAGCAGGACATCCAATTCAGTCTCTGGAAACACCATATATTTT
TRBV9	many	TRBD2	TRBJ2-7	CASSFGRVSYEQYF	TGTGCCAGCAGCTTCGGGAGGGTTTCCTACGAGCAGTACTTC
TRBV27	.	.	TRBJ1-2	CASSLSGQYYGYTF	TGTGCCAGCAGTTTATCGGGCCAGTACTATGGCTACACCTTC
TRBV18	many	.	TRBJ1-5	CASSPRTESNQPQHF	TGTGCCAGCTCACCAAGGACAGAGAGCAATCAGCCCCAGCATTTT
TRBV7-6	.	TRBD2	TRBJ2-3	CASSSWTSGFVDTQYF	TGTGCCAGCAGCTCCTGGACTAGCGGGTTTGTAGATACGCAGTATTTT
TRBV7-2	.	.	TRBJ2-5	CASSLVYGGLQETQYF	TGTGCCAGCAGCTTAGTGTATGGGGGGCTCCAAGAGACCCAGTACTTC
TRBV6-1	.	TRBD1	TRBJ1-1	CASTGQGATEAFF	TGTGCCAGCACGGGACAGGGAGCCACTGAAGCTTTCTTT
TRBV7-8	many	TRBD2	TRBJ2-2	CASSPWTAGAGELFF	TGTGCCAGCAGCCCCTGGACAGCGGGGGCCGGGGAGCTGTTTTTT
TRBV6-5	many	TRBD1	TRBJ2-1	CASSYRDRLFF	TGTGCCAGCAGTTACAGGGACAGGCTGTTCTTC
TRBV5-1	.	TRBD2	TRBJ2-2	CASSPRGGPTGELFF	TGCGCCAGCAGCCCCCGGGGGGGCCCGACCGGGGAGCTGTTTTTT
TRBV7-9	medium-sized	.	TRBJ1-4	CASSLGGAVNEKLFF	TGTGCCAGCAGCTTAGGTGGGGCGGTTAATGAAAAACTGTTTTTT
TRBV20-1	.	.	TRBJ2-5	CSARNDREQETQYF	TGCAGTGCGAGAAACGACAGAGAACAAGAGACCCAGTACTTC
TRBV20-1	many	.	TRBJ2-3	CSARARIYLGDTQYF	TGCAGTGCTAGAGCTAGAATCTATTTGGGAGATACGCAGTATTTT
TRBV5-1	.	.	TRBJ2-7	CASSLEPANSYEQYF	TGCGCCAGCAGCTTGGAACCGGCGAACTCCTACGAGCAGTACTTC
TRBV20-1	.	.	TRBJ1-6	CSARDGGTSNSPLHF	TGCAGTGCTAGAGATGGAGGGACATCTAATTCACCCCTCCACTTT
TRBV11-2	many	TRBD1	TRBJ1-3	CASSLTGENTIYF	TGTGCCAGCAGTTTGACAGGGGAAAACACCATATATTTT
TRBV11-1	few	.	TRBJ1-1	CASNLVNTEAFF	TGTGCCAGCAACCTGGTAAACACTGAAGCTTTCTTT
TRBV7-9	many	TRBD2	TRBJ2-1	CASSLVAGGRRNEQFF	TGTGCCAGCAGCTTAGTAGCGGGGGGTCGTCGCAATGAGCAGTTCTTC
TRBV19	.	TRBD2	TRBJ2-1	CASRLAGVNEQFF	TGTGCCAGTAGACTAGCGGGGGTCAATGAGCAGTTCTTC
TRBV20-1	few	TRBD2	TRBJ2-1	CSATKTTGTTKYNEQFF	TGCAGTGCTACCAAAACAACCGGGACTACGAAATACAATGAGCAGTTCTTC
TRBV2	many	.	TRBJ1-4	CASKAEEKLFF	TGTGCCAGCAAAGCGGAGGAAAAACTGTTTTTT
TRBV12-3/TRBV12-4	few	.	TRBJ1-5	CASRGTRDQPQHF	TGTGCCAGCAGAGGGACGAGGGATCAGCCCCAGCATTTT
TRBV2	.	.	TRBJ2-1	CASRAGQHNEQFF	TGTGCCAGCAGGGCCGGACAGCACAATGAGCAGTTCTTC
TRBV5-1	.	TRBD2	TRBJ2-3	CASMEASGRVDTQYF	TGCGCCAGCATGGAGGCTAGCGGGAGGGTAGATACGCAGTATTTT
TRBV12-3/TRBV12-4	.	TRBD1	TRBJ1-5	CASSPRGTGSSQPQHF	TGTGCCAGCAGTCCCAGGGGGACAGGGTCGAGCCAGCCCCAGCATTTT
TRBV30	many	.	TRBJ2-5	CAWSVSGVETQYF	TGTGCCTGGAGTGTATCGGGGGTTGAGACCCAGTACTTC
TRBV11-2	.	.	TRBJ1-5	CASSLDPDRSQPQHF	TGTGCCAGCAGCTTAGACCCCGACAGATCTCAGCCCCAGCATTTT
TRBV28	many	.	TRBJ2-3	CASSLTNTQYF	TGTGCCAGCAGTTTAACGAATACGCAGTATTTT
TRBV20-1	many	.	TRBJ1-4	CSARYPGLHEKLFF	TGCAGTGCTAGATACCCAGGGTTGCATGAAAAACTGTTTTTT
TRBV20-1	.	.	TRBJ1-2	CSPTDRDVDYGYTF	TGCAGTCCAACCGACCGGGACGTAGACTATGGCTACACCTTC
TRBV20-1	many	.	TRBJ1-1	CSRANGAEAFF	TGCAGTAGGGCCAATGGCGCTGAAGCTTTCTTT
TRBV20-1	many	.	TRBJ1-2	CSAEKVYGYTF	TGCAGTGCCGAGAAGGTATATGGCTACACCTTC
TRBV18	few	.	TRBJ1-5	CASSPSNQPQHF	TGTGCCAGCTCACCGAGCAATCAGCCCCAGCATTTT
TRBV3-1	.	.	TRBJ2-7	CASSRRDRIYEQYF	TGTGCCAGCAGTCGCCGGGACCGAATCTACGAGCAGTACTTC
TRBV20-1	few	.	TRBJ1-1	CSARAILGTEAFF	TGCAGTGCTAGAGCAATCCTTGGCACTGAAGCTTTCTTT
TRBV7-2	.	TRBD2	TRBJ2-5	CASRERGGLQETQYF	TGTGCCAGCAGAGAGCGGGGGGGCCTTCAAGAGACCCAGTACTTC
TRBV5-6	.	.	TRBJ1-1	CASSLGPPAVGLDTEAFF	TGTGCCAGCAGCCTGGGACCTCCGGCCGTGGGACTCGACACTGAAGCTTTCTTT
TRBV29-1	few	.	TRBJ1-2	CSVDGPGHGYTF	TGCAGCGTCGACGGACCGGGTCATGGCTACACCTTC
TRBV29-1	many	TRBD1	TRBJ1-2	CSVVGTGYGYTF	TGCAGCGTTGTCGGGACAGGTTATGGCTACACCTTC
TRBV5-1	.	.	TRBJ2-5	CASKMTGGQETQYF	TGCGCCAGCAAGATGACAGGAGGCCAAGAGACCCAGTACTTC
TRBV12-3/TRBV12-4	many	TRBD1	TRBJ1-2	CASSPQGDNYGYTF	TGTGCCAGCAGTCCCCAGGGGGATAACTATGGCTACACCTTC
TRBV2	.	.	TRBJ1-5	CASSDGTIPYQPQHF	TGTGCCAGCAGCGACGGGACAATTCCTTATCAGCCCCAGCATTTT
TRBV29-1	.	TRBD1	TRBJ2-5	CSVETQGAGTQYF	TGCAGCGTTGAAACCCAGGGGGCAGGGACCCAGTACTTC
TRBV29-1	many	TRBD2	TRBJ2-5	CSVTGLAGIQETQYF	TGCAGCGTTACCGGACTAGCGGGCATCCAAGAGACCCAGTACTTC